The next 9 T cell receptor beta chains were all read from a single sample in a study of OX40 agonist ivuxolimab in advanced cancers. Generated by immunoSEQ multiplex PCR, the TCRdb table keeps only in-frame clones and is missing some. The sample shows 75,000 to 100,000 clones, 84% of them seen only once. The sequencing here drew on CD4+ or CD8+ T cells sorted from blood, taken in a trial of the OX40 agonist ivuxolimab. These TCRs come from an adult with an advanced solid tumor such as melanoma, head and neck, liver or kidney cancer.

The chain recombines TRBV27 with TRBJ2-1, with D unclear. The CDR3 spans 14 residues. Germline lookup yields CDR1 MNHEY and CDR2 SMNVEV (reference sequence). V lost 2 bases to trimming and J lost 3 bases, with 8 bases between them. The CDR3 protein is CASSLGRIYNEQFF. The CDR3 region has the DNA TGTGCCAGCAGTTTAGGACGGATCTACAATGAGCAGTTCTTC.

V and J are TRBV10-1 and TRBJ2-4, with D perhaps assigned TRBD1 or TRBD2 (5 bases each). The V and J ends lost 3 bases and 3 bases respectively, with 15 bases between them. This CDR3 spans 16 amino acids. CDR1 and CDR2 from the germline V gene are WNHNN and SYGVQD (reference sequence). The CDR3 region is CASSEGVGRDKNIQYF. The CDR3 DNA reads TGCGCCAGCAGTGAAGGTGTGGGACGGGACAAAAACATTCAGTACTTC.

The chain joins TRBV5-1 to TRBJ2-1, with 12 bases aligning to TRBD1. After removal of 0 bases from V and 8 bases from J, the junction contained 6 bases not matched to a gene. The CDR3 length is 16 residues. Germline V gene lookup returns CDR1 SGHRS and CDR2 YFSETQ. CDR3 sequence (DNA): TGCGCCAGCAGCTTGGCGGGACAGGGGGCTCTCGATGAGCAGTTCTTC. It is translated as CASSLAGQGALDEQFF.

The chain recombines TRBV11-2 with TRBJ2-1; no firm D call. The germline V gene has CDR1 SGHAT and CDR2 FQNNGV. V lost 2 bases to trimming and J lost 4 bases, with 6 bases between them. The CDR3 is made up of 13 amino acids. CDR3: CASSLPLYNEQFF. The CDR3 region has the DNA TGTGCCAGCAGCTTACCGCTTTACAATGAGCAGTTCTTC.

CDR3 in DNA: TGTGCCAGCAGCAAACCACAGGGTGATACGCAGTATTTT. This gives the protein CASSKPQGDTQYF. This chain uses TRBV21-1 with TRBJ2-3; the D call in the table, TRBD1, was not verified against the DNA. TRBV21-1 is reported as a pseudogene. The CDR3 sequence is 13 residues long.

The V call is TRBV5-4, the J call TRBJ2-3, with 8 positions matching TRBD2. CDR1 is SGHNT, CDR2 YYREEE, per germline (reference sequence). CDR3 length equals 20 residues. V trimming: 2 bases; J trimming: 1 base; junction bases outside the gene matches: 18. The CDR3 is CASSFRTSPFFESRTDTQYF. DNA of the CDR3: TGTGCCAGCAGCTTCCGGACTAGCCCTTTTTTCGAATCCCGCACAGATACGCAGTATTTT.

This clone has only a few counts. The V gene is TRBV7-9, the J gene TRBJ1-1; D gene uncertain. This CDR3 spans 9 amino acids. Per the germline V gene, CDR1 is SEHNR and CDR2 is FQNEAQ (reference sequence). V was cut by 5 bases and J by 8 bases, with 3 bases left in between. DNA of the CDR3: TGTGCCAGCAGCCGGGAAGCTTTCTTT. Its translation: CASSREAFF.

This clone came up once. V and J are TRBV19 and TRBJ1-1; no clear D. Germline V gene sequence: CDR1 LNHDA, CDR2 SQIVND (reference sequence). CDR3 length: 12 amino acids. Trimming cost V 8 bases and J 2 bases, with 9 bases left between them. CDR3 coding DNA: TGTGCCAGTTTACTCGGAAACACTGAAGCTTTCTTT. Translation: CASLLGNTEAFF.

A single count supports this clone. The chain links TRBV5-6 to TRBJ2-3, with 9 nucleotides matching TRBD2. Germline CDR1 reads SGHDT; CDR2 reads YYEEEE. The V and J ends lost 1 base and 3 bases, in that order; junction bases with no gene match: 6. The CDR3 has 16 residues. CDR3 sequence: CASSLSLAGLTDTQYF. The CDR3 DNA reads as TGTGCCAGCAGCTTGTCCCTAGCGGGGCTTACAGATACGCAGTATTTT.